This TCR beta chain stems from a study of response to subunit inactivated influenza vaccine. The study's findings and limits: With each seasonal influenza vaccination, the authors suggested, few new T cells are recruited.

Germline CDR1 ENHRY, CDR2 SYGVKD. This CDR3 contains 14 residues. Unmatched junction bases numbered 9, after V lost 8 bases and J lost 4 bases. On this clonotype itself: What it binds is unknown.

In TCRdb, the RT-PCR reads were re-called with MiXCR into one record per CDR3 protein. The data contain about 700,000 distinct CDR3 sequences, approximately 15% of them singletons. The sequencing here drew on PBMCs from blood, taken approximately 15 days before vaccination. The chain uses TRBV10-3 and TRBJ2-7; 9 nucleotides agree with TRBD1. The receptor was derived from a man aged 45-65 years who received an inactivated influenza vaccine. CDR3 nucleotide sequence: TGTGCCATCGGTACAGGGGGCGCAGGATACGAGCAGTACTTC. Encoded protein: CAIGTGGAGYEQYF.